The 30 T cell receptor beta chains reported below all come from one sample, sequenced in a study of shared clonotypes between healthy human individuals. Selected positively for CCR7 and CD45RO-negative, naive CD8 cells excluded terminally differentiated effector memory CD45RA+ cells. Sequencing was performed with immunoSEQ multiplex PCR; in TCRdb, only in-frame clones are kept and a portion is missing. The sample lists about 580,000 clones, roughly 98% occurring once. The material sequenced was naive CD8+ T cells sorted from blood. These receptors were taken from a man younger than 45 in good health.

V is TRBV7-9 and J is TRBJ2-1; the D gene is possibly TRBD1 (6 bases). The V gene's germline CDR1 is SEHNR and CDR2 FQNEAQ (reference sequence). Trimming left V 11 bases short and J 15 bases short, with 17 bases between. There are 10 residues in the CDR3. The chain's CDR3 is CAGVRDTAFF. The CDR3 coding sequence is TGTGCCGGCGTTAGGGACACTGCGTTCTTC.

The J gene is TRBJ1-2, the V gene TRBV7-9, with 8 nucleotides matching TRBD1. Germline-derived CDR1 and CDR2 are SEHNR and FQNEAQ (reference sequence). Germline trimming cut 3 bases from V and 8 bases from J; bases unmatched to any gene: 2. There are 12 residues in the CDR3. CDR3 nucleotide sequence: TGTGCCAGCAGCTTGACAGGGGAAGGCTACACCTTC. Translated, it gives CASSLTGEGYTF.

V usage is TRBV7-3 and J usage is TRBJ1-1, with a weak D call TRBD1 (6 bases). Germline V gene sequence: CDR1 SGHTA, CDR2 FQGTGA. V shed 2 bases and J shed 3 bases, with 16 bases lying between them. The CDR3 has 16 residues. The CDR3: CASSLRPGARDTEAFF. CDR3 nucleotide sequence: TGTGCCAGCAGCTTACGGCCAGGGGCGAGGGACACTGAAGCTTTCTTT.

The chain joins TRBV7-9 to TRBJ2-1; the D gene could be TRBD1 or TRBD2 (5 bases each). The germline V gene has CDR1 SEHNR and CDR2 FQNEAQ (reference sequence). The CDR3 totals 16 residues. Trimming took off 4 bases at V and 5 bases at J, with 18 bases between the two ends. The CDR3 sequence is CASSSTRRGINNEQFF. As DNA, the CDR3 is TGTGCCAGCAGCTCGACCCGACGGGGCATTAACAATGAGCAGTTCTTC.

The chain couples TRBV27 to TRBJ2-1; 8 bases fit TRBD2. The CDR3 sequence is 16 residues long. In germline, CDR1 is MNHEY, CDR2 SMNVEV (reference sequence). J lost 5 bases, V lost 4 bases, and 10 bases had no gene match. CDR3: CASSSPFLAGNNEQFF. DNA for the CDR3: TGTGCCAGCAGTTCCCCCTTTCTAGCGGGCAACAATGAGCAGTTCTTC.

The chain recombines TRBV5-4 with TRBJ2-2; no clear D gene. Trimming left V 1 base short and J 1 base short, with 5 bases between. This CDR3 has 14 residues. The germline V gene has CDR1 SGHNT and CDR2 YYREEE (reference sequence). The CDR3 loop reads CASSLSENTGELFF. The CDR3 nucleotides are TGTGCCAGCAGCTTGTCCGAGAACACCGGGGAGCTGTTTTTT.

This rearrangement joins TRBV12-5 to TRBJ2-2, with 13 bases fitting TRBD2. The CDR3 loop spans 16 amino acids. Germline V gene data show CDR1 as LGHNT and CDR2 as FRNRAP. J lost 4 bases, V lost 6 bases, and 5 bases had no gene match. CDR3 DNA sequence: TGTGCTAGTGGCCCCGGACTAGCGGGAGTCACCGGGGAGCTGTTTTTT. Residues: CASGPGLAGVTGELFF. Full variable domain (outside the CDR3, taken from reference TRBV12-5 and TRBJ2-2): DARVTQTPRHKVTEMGQEVTMRCQPILGHNTVFWYRQTMMQGLELLAYFRNRAPLDDSGMPKDRFSAEMPDATLATLKIQPSEPRDSAVYFCASGPGLAGVTGELFFGEGSRLTVL.

The J gene is TRBJ2-2, the V gene TRBV11-2; tentatively, D is TRBD1 or TRBD2 (6 bases each). This CDR3 has 15 residues. Germline V gene lookup returns CDR1 SGHAT and CDR2 FQNNGV. V dropped 5 bases and J dropped 6 bases, with 16 bases sitting between them. CDR3 loop: CASSGGTMEAGELFF. The DNA of the CDR3 is TGTGCCAGCAGCGGAGGGACAATGGAGGCCGGGGAGCTGTTTTTT.

In this sample, this clone turned up once. The genes are TRBV27 and TRBJ2-1, with 9 positions matching TRBD2. CDR1 and CDR2 from the germline V gene are MNHEY and SMNVEV (reference sequence). V lost 1 base and J lost 4; bases outside the gene matches: 2. The CDR3 is made up of 15 amino acids. The CDR3 loop reads CASSLWTSEYNEQFF. The CDR3 DNA reads TGTGCCAGCAGTTTATGGACTAGCGAATACAATGAGCAGTTCTTC.

The genes are TRBV27 and TRBJ1-5; D unclear. From germline, CDR1 is MNHEY and CDR2 SMNVEV (reference sequence). V lost 5 bases and J lost 2, with 16 bases in between. This CDR3 has 16 residues. Here the CDR3 reads CASSPGLPGGNQPQHF. The DNA for the CDR3 is TGTGCCAGCAGTCCCGGACTACCGGGTGGCAATCAGCCCCAGCATTTT.

The chain recombines TRBV9 with TRBJ2-7; D not resolved. The germline V gene has CDR1 SGDLS and CDR2 YYNGEE. CDR3 length equals 14 residues. The V end was cut by 0 bases, the J end by 0 bases, with 7 bases between. CDR3 residues: CASSVGQNSYEQYF. CDR3 nucleotides: TGTGCCAGCAGCGTAGGGCAGAACTCCTACGAGCAGTACTTC.

The chain has TRBV4-3 and TRBJ2-1, with 9 bases fitting TRBD2. The CDR3 contains 17 residues. Trimming removed 0 bases from V and 4 bases from J; junction bases left unmatched: 7. Germline CDR1 and CDR2: LGHNA and YSLEER. CDR3 bases: TGCGCCAGCAGCCAAGAAGGGGGGCTAGCGGGATACAATGAGCAGTTCTTC. It yields the protein CASSQEGGLAGYNEQFF.

CDR3 nucleotide sequence: TGTGCCAGCAGCCCGTCCGAGGGGAGGAATCAGCCCCAGCATTTT. The encoded protein is CASSPSEGRNQPQHF. The chain combines TRBV7-9 with TRBJ1-5; the D gene is possibly TRBD1 (5 bases). The CDR3 has 15 residues. Germline CDR1 and CDR2: SEHNR and FQNEAQ (reference sequence). V gave up 5 bases and J gave up 4 bases, with 15 bases separating them.

V is TRBV29-1 and J is TRBJ1-1, with D unresolved. V lost 7 bases and J 10 bases, leaving 16 bases between the germline ends. Germline values: CDR1 SQVTM, CDR2 ANQGSEA. The CDR3 spans 11 residues. The chain's CDR3 is CSAIDRRGAFF. In DNA, the CDR3 is TGCAGCGCCATAGATAGGCGTGGAGCTTTCTTT.

The CDR3 sequence: CASSLEGGEQFF. DNA for the CDR3: TGTGCCAGCAGCTTGGAGGGGGGTGAGCAGTTCTTC. The gene calls are TRBV7-9 and TRBJ2-1; D may correspond to TRBD1 or TRBD2 (6 bases each). The germline gives CDR1 SEHNR, CDR2 FQNEAQ (reference sequence). This CDR3 has 12 residues. V lost 3 bases and J 9 bases, leaving 9 bases between the germline ends.

The V and J genes are TRBV29-1 and TRBJ2-7; 8 nucleotides align to TRBD2. CDR1 and CDR2 (germline): SQVTM, ANQGSEA. Unmatched junction bases numbered 12, after V lost 5 bases and J lost 3 bases. The CDR3 has 15 amino acids. The CDR3 reads CSVIPLADESYEQYF. The CDR3 nucleotides are TGCAGCGTTATCCCACTAGCGGACGAAAGCTACGAGCAGTACTTC.

V and J are TRBV11-3 and TRBJ2-1, with 8 bases aligning to TRBD2. The CDR3 spans 15 residues. The V gene's germline CDR1 is SGHNT and CDR2 YENEEA. Trimming at V came to 5 bases and at J to 8 bases, leaving 11 bases not matched to a gene. CDR3 loop: CASSARRTSSDEQFF. In DNA, the CDR3 is TGTGCCAGCAGCGCCCGACGGACTAGCAGCGATGAGCAGTTCTTC.

This clone was seen a handful of times. The DNA of the CDR3 is TGTGCCAGCAGCTTAGAGCACTCCCCGTACGAGCAGTACTTC. Its translation: CASSLEHSPYEQYF. This rearrangement joins TRBV7-6 to TRBJ2-7; no clear D. The CDR3 totals 14 residues. Trimming took 1 base from V and 4 from J, leaving 11 bases between them. Germline loops: CDR1 SGHVS, CDR2 FNYEAQ.

The rearrangement uses TRBV14 and TRBJ2-1; possible D gene TRBD2, 5 bases. Germline loops: CDR1 SGHDN, CDR2 FVKESK. There are 15 residues in the CDR3. Trimming took off 2 bases at V and 0 bases at J, with 8 bases between the two ends. The CDR3 loop is CASSQLSGSYNEQFF. CDR3 bases: TGTGCCAGCAGCCAACTAAGCGGCTCCTACAATGAGCAGTTCTTC.

This chain joins TRBV14 and TRBJ2-7; the D is unclear. Looked up from germline, CDR1 is SGHDN and CDR2 is FVKESK. The CDR3 spans 15 residues. V lost 1 base and J 3 bases, leaving 13 bases between the germline ends. CDR3 amino acids: CASSQGWESLYEQYF. CDR3 coding DNA: TGTGCCAGCAGCCAAGGGTGGGAATCCCTCTACGAGCAGTACTTC.

The rearrangement uses TRBV27 and TRBJ2-1; 10 nucleotides agree with TRBD2. V lost 5 bases, J lost 7 bases, and 5 bases stayed unmatched. Per the germline V gene, CDR1 is MNHEY and CDR2 is SMNVEV (reference sequence). The CDR3 totals 14 residues. The CDR3: CASSVAGGGNEQFF. In DNA, the CDR3 is TGTGCCAGCAGTGTAGCGGGAGGCGGGAATGAGCAGTTCTTC.

CDR3 coding DNA: TGTGCCAGCAGCCAGGAAGAGAGGGCGACGGGGGAGCAGTACTTC. Translating gives CASSQEERATGEQYF. V and J are TRBV28 and TRBJ2-7; D may be TRBD2 (5 bases). Germline CDR1 and CDR2: MDHEN and SYDVKM. This CDR3 is 15 amino acids long. V lost 6 bases to trimming and J lost 7 bases, with 22 bases between them.

This rearrangement joins TRBV18 to TRBJ1-3; tentative D call: TRBD1 (5 bases). V lost 0 bases to trimming and J lost 0 bases, with 6 bases between them. This CDR3 region has 15 residues. Germline CDR1 is KGHSH and CDR2 is LQKENI. For the CDR3, the DNA is TGTGCCAGCTCACCACCGACAGACTCTGGAAACACCATATATTTT. This gives the protein CASSPPTDSGNTIYF.

The rearrangement joins TRBV5-6 to TRBJ2-3; no reliable D call. The CDR3 totals 11 residues. Looked up from germline, CDR1 is SGHDT and CDR2 is YYEEEE. Trimming shortened V by 6 bases and J by 6 bases, and 8 bases separated the two germline ends. The CDR3 is CASTPGDTQYF. CDR3 coding DNA: TGTGCCAGCACCCCCGGGGATACGCAGTATTTT.

The chain joins TRBV5-6 to TRBJ2-7, with D hard to call. There are 13 residues in the CDR3. The germline V and J ends were trimmed by 5 bases and 4 bases, with 13 bases remaining between them. Germline CDR1 reads SGHDT; CDR2 reads YYEEEE. The CDR3 protein is CASRVGLGYEQYF. The CDR3 DNA sequence: TGTGCCAGCAGGGTAGGTTTGGGGTACGAGCAGTACTTC.

This chain links TRBV11-2 with TRBJ2-3; D remains ambiguous. V lost 5 bases and J lost 2, with 14 bases in between. The CDR3 has 15 residues. CDR1 and CDR2 from the germline V gene are SGHAT and FQNNGV. CDR3 region: CASSPDLLLTDTQYF. The CDR3 DNA sequence: TGTGCCAGCAGCCCAGACTTGCTCCTCACAGATACGCAGTATTTT.

The chain uses TRBV4-3 and TRBJ1-1; D might be TRBD1 (5 bases). The length of the CDR3 is 13 residues. Germline V gene data show CDR1 as LGHNA and CDR2 as YSLEER. The V gene lost 0 bases and the J gene lost 7 bases, with 9 bases spanning the gap. The CDR3, as DNA: TGCGCCAGCAGCCAAGATTGGGGGATTGAAGCTTTCTTT. It encodes CASSQDWGIEAFF.

The chain combines TRBV7-2 with TRBJ2-7; perhaps TRBD2 as D (5 bases). The CDR3 runs 15 residues. Germline values: CDR1 SGHTA, CDR2 FQGNSA. V was clipped by 0 bases and J by 3 bases, with 12 bases between them. CDR3 residues: CASSLAALGDYEQYF. In nucleotides, the CDR3 is TGTGCCAGCAGCTTAGCGGCCCTCGGGGACTACGAGCAGTACTTC.

This chain links TRBV27 with TRBJ1-1, with D tentatively TRBD1 (5 bases). Looked up from germline, CDR1 is MNHEY and CDR2 is SMNVEV (reference sequence). The CDR3 runs to 14 residues. Trimming removed 2 bases at V and 0 bases at J, with 7 bases between. CDR3 DNA: TGTGCCAGCAGTTTAACAGGCTTGAACACTGAAGCTTTCTTT. Translated: CASSLTGLNTEAFF.

This clone was observed a single time. The J gene is TRBJ1-4, the V gene TRBV19; D gene unclear. The CDR3 extends over 13 amino acids. V was clipped by 6 bases and J by 2 bases, with 7 bases between them. Germline V gene lookup returns CDR1 LNHDA and CDR2 SQIVND (reference sequence). The CDR3 nucleotides read TGTGCCAGTAGGTGGGCTACTAATGAAAAACTGTTTTTT. Translated, it gives CASRWATNEKLFF.